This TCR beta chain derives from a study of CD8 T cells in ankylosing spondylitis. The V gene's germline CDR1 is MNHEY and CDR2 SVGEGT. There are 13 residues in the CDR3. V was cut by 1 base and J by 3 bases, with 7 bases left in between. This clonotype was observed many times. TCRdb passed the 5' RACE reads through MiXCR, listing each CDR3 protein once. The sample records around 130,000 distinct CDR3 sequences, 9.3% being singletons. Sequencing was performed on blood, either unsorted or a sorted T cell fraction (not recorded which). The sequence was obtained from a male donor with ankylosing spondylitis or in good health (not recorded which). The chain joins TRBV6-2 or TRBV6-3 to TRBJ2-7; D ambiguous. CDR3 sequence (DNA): TGTGCCAGCAGTTACTTCGCCGACTACGAGCAGTACTTC. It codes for CASSYFADYEQYF.